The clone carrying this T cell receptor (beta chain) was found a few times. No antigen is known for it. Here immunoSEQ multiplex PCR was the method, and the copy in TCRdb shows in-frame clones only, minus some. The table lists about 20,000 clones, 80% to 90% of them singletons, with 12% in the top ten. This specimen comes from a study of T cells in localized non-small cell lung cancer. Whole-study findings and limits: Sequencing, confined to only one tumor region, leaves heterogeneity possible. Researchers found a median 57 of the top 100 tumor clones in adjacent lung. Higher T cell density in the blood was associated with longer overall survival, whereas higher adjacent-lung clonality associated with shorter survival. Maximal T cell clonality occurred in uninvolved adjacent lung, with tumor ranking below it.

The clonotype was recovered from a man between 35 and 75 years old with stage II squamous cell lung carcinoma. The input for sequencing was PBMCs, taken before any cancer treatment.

The CDR3 region is CATRPPGGTGGTEAFF. The CDR3 nucleotides read TGTGCCACCAGACCTCCAGGCGGGACAGGGGGCACTGAAGCTTTCTTT. The chain couples TRBV28 to TRBJ1-1; TRBD1 matches 11 bases. Per germline, CDR1 MDHEN and CDR2 SYDVKM. J gave up 4 bases and V 10 bases, and 14 bases lay outside the gene matches. There are 16 residues in the CDR3.